What follows describes a single T cell receptor beta chain. Its antigen remains unknown. This sample stems from a study of monozygotic twins with inflammatory bowel disease. General study findings and limits: Discordant twins had repertoire similarity that did not differ from that of concordant twins, possibly from limited power.

Both TCRalpha and TCRbeta cDNA were subjected to two nested PCRs lasting approximately 16 and 10 cycles. After re-calling the 5' RACE reads, TCRdb lists one entry per CDR3 protein, DNA absent. This listing includes approximately 390,000 distinct CDR3 sequences. Per the germline V gene, CDR1 is DFQATT and CDR2 is SNEGSKA (reference sequence). CDR3 length: 13 residues. Donors gave about 2.6 ml of blood apiece. The chain uses TRBV20-1 and TRBJ1-1. Sequencing was done on a sample of blood. This sequence originates from a human donor with ulcerative colitis or Crohn's disease, or a healthy co-twin of an affected twin (not recorded which). The CDR3 spells CSARKTGNTEAFF.